This is a list of T cell receptor beta chains from one sample in a study of tumor and adjacent non-tumor tissue in lung cancer. MiXCR, run by TCRdb on the multiplex PCR reads, gives a single entry per CDR3 protein. The table shows 200,000 to 250,000 distinct CDR3 sequences, with around 70% occurring only once. The sample consisted of lung tumor tissue. The receptors shown here come from a man in his 60s with non-small cell lung cancer. Both conserved end residues are part of each CDR3. Fields, in order: clone size, D gene, V gene, J gene, CDR3 DNA, CDR3 protein. The D gene is left open where the match is weak. Clone size is not always given. Where it is, it says once, few, many or a class for expanded clones.

>-|-|TRBV11-3|TRBJ2-5
TGTACCAGCAGCTTCGACGGCCAAGAGACACAGTACTTC
CTSSFDGQETQYF
>-|TRBD1|TRBV10-3|TRBJ2-7
TGTGCCACCCTGGACAGGTCCTCCTACGAGCAGTACTTC
CATLDRSSYEQYF
>-|-|TRBV6-5|TRBJ1-2
TGTGCCAGCAGTTACTTTCCAGGGAGTGGTGGCTACACCTTC
CASSYFPGSGGYTF
>-|-|TRBV10-1|TRBJ1-1
TGCGCCAGTAGATTTGGAGACAGGCTATCAAAAGGGAACACTGAAGCTTGCTTT
CASRFGDRLSKGNTEACF
>-|-|TRBV6-5|TRBJ2-5
TGTGCAAGCAGAGATACCGGGACCGCGGGGGCACAGTACTTC
CASRDTGTAGAQYF
>-|-|TRBV4-3|TRBJ2-3
TGCGCCAGCAGCCGCCTGGTCGGGATAGGACTCACAGATACGCAGTATTTT
CASSRLVGIGLTDTQYF
>few|-|TRBV4-2|TRBJ1-2
TGTGCCAGCAGCCAAGACAGGAACTATGGCTACACCTTC
CASSQDRNYGYTF
>-|-|TRBV11-2|TRBJ2-5
TGTGTCAGCAGCTCCACAATGGGGGGGCATAAGGAGACCCAGTACTTC
CVSSSTMGGHKETQYF
>once|TRBD2|TRBV11-3|TRBJ2-1
TGTGCCAGCAGCTTAGTTACGGGAGGGCTCAATAAGCAGTTCTTC
CASSLVTGGLNKQFF
>-|-|TRBV11-2|TRBJ1-4
TGTGCCAGCAGCTTAGATCGTGCCAGCTCTGTGGGACTGTTTTTT
CASSLDRASSVGLFF
>-|-|TRBV11-2|TRBJ2-1
TGTGCCAGCAGCTTAGAAGGGCGTTCCTCATACAATGAGCAGTTCTTC
CASSLEGRSSYNEQFF
>-|-|TRBV29-1|TRBJ2-7
TGCAGCGTAGCCCGGCGACATGGCGACTACGATCAGTACTTC
CSVARRHGDYDQYF
>-|TRBD2|TRBV29-1|TRBJ2-1
TGCAGCGTTGAATTGATGATTAGCGGGGGCGCTTTGGCCTACAATGTGCAGTTCTTC
CSVELMISGGALAYNVQFF
>-|-|TRBV11-3|TRBJ2-3
TGTGCAAGCAGCTTAGAGTCGGGCAGGGGCGCAGATATGCAGTATTTT
CASSLESGRGADMQYF
>-|TRBD2|TRBV20-1|TRBJ2-2
TGCAGTACTTATCACCTCGGGTCTAGCGGGAGGGCCGTGTCCGGGGAGCTGTTTTTT
CSTYHLGSSGRAVSGELFF
>-|TRBD2|TRBV11-3|TRBJ2-5
TGTGCCAGTAGCTTAGGAGGCCTAGCGGGGGGCCGACAAGAGACCCAGTACTTC
CASSLGGLAGGRQETQYF
>-|-|TRBV11-3|TRBJ1-5
TGTACCAGCAGCTTGGGGACGTTCGCCCTGCCAAATCAGACCCAGCATTTT
CTSSLGTFALPNQTQHF
>-|-|TRBV20-1|TRBJ2-5
TGCAGTGCTATAAGAGGAGGAGAGACCCAGTACTTC
CSAIRGGETQYF
>-|-|TRBV4-1|TRBJ1-1
TGCGCCAGCAGCCAAGAAACCCAGGGGCCCACTGAAGCTTTCTTT
CASSQETQGPTEAFF
>-|-|TRBV6-5|TRBJ1-3
TGTGCCAGCAGTCGCGACAGAACCTCTGGAAACACCATATATTTT
CASSRDRTSGNTIYF
>few|-|TRBV4-1|TRBJ1-4
TGCGCCAGCAGCCATCCCCGGGCAAATAATGAAAAACTGTTTTTT
CASSHPRANNEKLFF
>few|TRBD1|TRBV20-1|TRBJ2-1
TGCATTGCTACCGACAGGGTCGCTGGCAATGAACAGTTCTTC
CIATDRVAGNEQFF
>-|TRBD2|TRBV6-2/TRBV6-3|TRBJ2-2
TGTGCCAGCAGCCCACTAGCGGTGTACACCGGGGAGCTGTTTTTT
CASSPLAVYTGELFF
>many|TRBD2|TRBV20-1|TRBJ2-4
TGCAGTGCTTATAGTTCCGGGACTAGCGGGATTCAGTACTTC
CSAYSSGTSGIQYF
>-|-|TRBV12-3/TRBV12-4|TRBJ2-1
TGTGTCAGCGGTCTTAGACTAGTGGGAGGATCCTACAATGAGCAGTTCTTC
CVSGLRLVGGSYNEQFF
>once|TRBD1|TRBV11-3|TRBJ1-6
TGTGCCAGCAGGTCCGGTGGGACAGGGTTACATTCACCCCTCCACTTT
CASRSGGTGLHSPLHF
>-|-|TRBV20-1|TRBJ1-6
TGCAGTGCCTGGGAGTCCGGCTCCTTTAATTCACCCCTCCACTTT
CSAWESGSFNSPLHF
>-|-|TRBV5-1|TRBJ2-7
TGCACCAGTAACGCCAGCCTGGCGAGCTACGAGCAATACTTC
CTSNASLASYEQYF
>-|-|TRBV14|TRBJ1-6
TGTGCCAGCAGCCAATTAAGCAATTCCAATTCACCCCTCCACTTT
CASSQLSNSNSPLHF